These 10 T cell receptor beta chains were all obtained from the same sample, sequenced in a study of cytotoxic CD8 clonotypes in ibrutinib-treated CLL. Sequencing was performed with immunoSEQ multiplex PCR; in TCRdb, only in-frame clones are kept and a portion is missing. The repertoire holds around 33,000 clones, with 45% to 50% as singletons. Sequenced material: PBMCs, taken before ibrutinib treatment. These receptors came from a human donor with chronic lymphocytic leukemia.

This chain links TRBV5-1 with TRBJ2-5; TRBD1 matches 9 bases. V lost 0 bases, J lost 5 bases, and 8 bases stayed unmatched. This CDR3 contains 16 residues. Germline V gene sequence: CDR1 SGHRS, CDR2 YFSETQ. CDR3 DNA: TGCGCCAGCAGCTTGGCCGGGACAGGGACTTGGGAGACCCAGTACTTC. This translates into CASSLAGTGTWETQYF. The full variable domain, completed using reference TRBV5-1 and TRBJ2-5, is KAGVTQTPRYLIKTRGQQVTLSCSPISGHRSVSWYQQTPGQGLQFLFEYFSETQRNKGNFPGRFSGRQFSNSRSEMNVSTLELGDSALYLCASSLAGTGTWETQYFGPGTRLLVL.

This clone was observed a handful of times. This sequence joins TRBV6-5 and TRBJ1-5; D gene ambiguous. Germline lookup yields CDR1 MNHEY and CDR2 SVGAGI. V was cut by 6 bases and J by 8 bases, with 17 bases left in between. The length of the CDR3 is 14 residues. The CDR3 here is CASSRRALLEPQHF. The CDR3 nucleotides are TGTGCCAGCAGCCGCCGGGCTCTATTGGAGCCCCAGCATTTT.

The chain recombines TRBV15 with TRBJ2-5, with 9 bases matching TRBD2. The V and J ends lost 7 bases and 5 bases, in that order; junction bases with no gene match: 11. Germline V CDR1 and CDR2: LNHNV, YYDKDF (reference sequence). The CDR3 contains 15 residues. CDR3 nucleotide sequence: TGTGCCACCAAAGGAAGCGGGGGGCCTGGGGAGACCCAGTACTTC. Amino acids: CATKGSGGPGETQYF.

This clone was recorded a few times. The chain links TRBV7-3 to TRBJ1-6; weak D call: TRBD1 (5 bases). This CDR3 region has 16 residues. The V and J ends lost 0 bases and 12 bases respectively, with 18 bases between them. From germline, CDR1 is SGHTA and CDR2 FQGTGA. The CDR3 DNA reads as TGTGCCAGCAGCTTAACGGGGGGGACCCCCATCGGACCCCTCCACTTT. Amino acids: CASSLTGGTPIGPLHF. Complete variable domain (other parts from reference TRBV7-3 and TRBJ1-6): GAGVSQTPSNKVTEKGKYVELRCDPISGHTALYWYRQSLGQGPEFLIYFQGTGAADDSGLPNDRFFAVRPEGSVSTLKIQRTERGDSAVYLCASSLTGGTPIGPLHFGNGTRLTVT.

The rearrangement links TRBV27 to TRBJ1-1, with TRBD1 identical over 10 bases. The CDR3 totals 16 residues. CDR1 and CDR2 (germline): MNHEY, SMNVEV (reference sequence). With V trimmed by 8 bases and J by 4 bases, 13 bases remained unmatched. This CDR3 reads CASRSRQGALGTEAFF. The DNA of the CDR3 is TGTGCCAGCCGCTCGCGACAGGGGGCTTTGGGCACTGAAGCTTTCTTT.

The CDR3 loop reads CASSDPCGVGYEQYF. The DNA of the CDR3 is TGTGCCAGCAGTGACCCGTGCGGGGTGGGCTACGAGCAGTACTTC. This chain joins TRBV6-4 and TRBJ2-7; D perhaps matches TRBD2 (6 bases). The CDR3 contains 15 residues. Trimming removed 2 bases from V and 3 bases from J, with 14 bases in between. Germline CDR1 is MRHNA and CDR2 is SNTAGT.

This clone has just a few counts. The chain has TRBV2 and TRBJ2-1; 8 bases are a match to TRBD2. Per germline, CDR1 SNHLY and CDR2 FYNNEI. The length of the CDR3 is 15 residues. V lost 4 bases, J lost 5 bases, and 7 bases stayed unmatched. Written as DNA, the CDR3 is TGTGCCAGCAGTGTGGGACTAGATGGTCACAATGAGCAGTTCTTC. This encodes CASSVGLDGHNEQFF.

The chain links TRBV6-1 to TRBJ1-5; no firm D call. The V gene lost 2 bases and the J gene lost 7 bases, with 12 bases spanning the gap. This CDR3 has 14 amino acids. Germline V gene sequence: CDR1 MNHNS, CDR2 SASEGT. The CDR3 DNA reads TGTGCCAGCAGTGAAACGCCATCGGAGCAGCCCCAGCATTTT. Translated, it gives CASSETPSEQPQHF.

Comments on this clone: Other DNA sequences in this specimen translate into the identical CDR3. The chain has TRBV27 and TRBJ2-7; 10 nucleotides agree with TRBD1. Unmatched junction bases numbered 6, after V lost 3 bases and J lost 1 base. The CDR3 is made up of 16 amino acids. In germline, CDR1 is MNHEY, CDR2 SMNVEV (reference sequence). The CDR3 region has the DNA TGTGCCAGCAGTTTGAGACCGGGACAGGGGTCCTACGAGCAGTACTTC. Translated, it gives CASSLRPGQGSYEQYF.

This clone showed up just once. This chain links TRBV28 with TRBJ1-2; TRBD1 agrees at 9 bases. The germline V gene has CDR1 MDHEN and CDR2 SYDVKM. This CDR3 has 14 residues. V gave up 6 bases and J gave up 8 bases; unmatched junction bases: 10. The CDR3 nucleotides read TGTGCCAGCAGGACCCCCGGGACAGGGAGAGGCTACACCTTC. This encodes CASRTPGTGRGYTF.